This TCR beta chain was retrieved from a study of blood T cell repertoires in COVID-19. Overall study: Samples taken during acute and convalescent COVID-19 were collected in the United States, Italy and Spain. PBMCs, B-cell-depleted T cells, or T cells provided the cDNA or gDNA that made up the material.

Per the study methods: The authors estimated nucleated cell counts from reference gene primer amplification. Sequencing was performed with immunoSEQ multiplex PCR; in TCRdb, only in-frame clones are kept and a portion is missing. V and J calls and clone size are given by that table; D and trimming were obtained from the DNA. The table records 55,000 to 80,000 clones, around 87% of them present only once. The receptor comes from a human donor in a cohort sampled during active COVID-19. The sample consisted of peripheral blood.

The DNA of the CDR3 is TGTGCCAGCAGCTTGGCGGGGCCGGGGGCCTACGAGCAGTACTTC. Protein: CASSLAGPGAYEQYF. The chain is built from TRBV5-4 and TRBJ2-7, with D perhaps TRBD2 (6 bases). V lost 0 bases to trimming and J lost 2 bases, with 12 bases between them. Per germline, CDR1 SGHNT and CDR2 YYREEE (reference sequence). The CDR3 runs to 15 residues.